This TCR beta chain was observed in a study of blood T cell repertoires in COVID-19. Study-level background: T cells, B-cell-depleted T cells, or PBMCs provided the cDNA or gDNA that served as material.

Clones were read by immunoSEQ multiplex PCR, and TCRdb kept only the in-frame ones, dropping some. The table shows about 160,000 clones, with more than 80% occurring only once. The length of the CDR3 is 15 residues. Germline values: CDR1 SGHRS, CDR2 YFSETQ. V was cut by 5 bases and J by 1 base, with 15 bases left in between. This TCR derives from a woman in her sixties with COVID-19, enrolled during active disease. What was sequenced was peripheral blood. The chain combines TRBV5-1 with TRBJ1-1, with D perhaps matching TRBD1 (5 bases). The CDR3 loop is CASSSFGQGNTEAFF. DNA for the CDR3: TGCGCCAGCAGTTCCTTCGGGCAGGGGAACACTGAAGCTTTCTTT.